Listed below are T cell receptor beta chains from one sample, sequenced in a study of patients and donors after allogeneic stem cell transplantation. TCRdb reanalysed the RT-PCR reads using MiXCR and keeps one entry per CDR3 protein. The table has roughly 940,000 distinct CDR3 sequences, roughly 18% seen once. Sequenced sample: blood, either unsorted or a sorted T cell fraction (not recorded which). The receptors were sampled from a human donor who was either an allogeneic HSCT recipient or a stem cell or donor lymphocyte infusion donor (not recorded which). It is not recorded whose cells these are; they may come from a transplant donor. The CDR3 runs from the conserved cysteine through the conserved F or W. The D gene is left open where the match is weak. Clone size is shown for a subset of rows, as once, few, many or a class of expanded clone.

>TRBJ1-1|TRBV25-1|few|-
CASSEIQGNTEAFF
TGTGCCAGCAGTGAAATACAGGGGAACACTGAAGCTTTCTTT
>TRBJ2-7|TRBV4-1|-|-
CASSPSTVYEQYF
TGCGCCAGCAGCCCCTCGACAGTTTACGAGCAGTACTTC
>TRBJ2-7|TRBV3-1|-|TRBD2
CASSQWSSGAYEQYF
TGTGCCAGCAGCCAATGGTCTAGCGGGGCCTACGAGCAGTACTTC
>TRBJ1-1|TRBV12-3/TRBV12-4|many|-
CASSPLAGAFF
TGTGCCAGCAGTCCACTGGCGGGAGCTTTCTTT
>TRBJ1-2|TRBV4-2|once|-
CASSQEAALDGYTF
TGTGCCAGCAGCCAAGAGGCGGCGTTGGATGGCTACACCTTC
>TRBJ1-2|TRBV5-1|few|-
CASSSDSSYGYTF
TGCGCCAGCAGCTCCGACAGCTCCTATGGCTACACCTTC
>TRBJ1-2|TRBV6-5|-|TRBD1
CASSYSNRGPDGYTF
TGTGCCAGCAGTTACTCGAACAGGGGGCCCGATGGCTACACCTTC
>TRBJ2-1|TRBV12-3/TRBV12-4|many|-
CASSFVLSGFDNEQFF
TGTGCCAGCAGTTTCGTTCTATCAGGGTTCGACAATGAGCAGTTCTTC
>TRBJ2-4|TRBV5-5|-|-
CASTLLGAVGKNIQYF
TGTGCCAGCACCCTGCTGGGGGCGGTCGGCAAAAACATTCAGTACTTC
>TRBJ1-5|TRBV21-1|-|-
CASSKRDTGSQPQHF
TGTGCCAGCAGCAAAAGGGACACAGGGAGCCAGCCCCAGCATTTT
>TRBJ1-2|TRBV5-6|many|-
CASSFRSRATGYTF
TGTGCCAGCAGCTTCAGGTCGAGGGCAACGGGCTACACCTTC
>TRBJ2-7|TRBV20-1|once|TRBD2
CSAPSGASSYEQYF
TGCAGTGCTCCGAGCGGGGCCTCCTCCTACGAGCAGTACTTC
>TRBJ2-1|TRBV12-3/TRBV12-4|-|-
CASSPTFGYDEQFF
TGTGCCAGCAGTCCCACGTTCGGGTACGATGAGCAGTTCTTC
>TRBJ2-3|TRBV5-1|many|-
CASSLEQGSTDTQYF
TGCGCCAGCAGCTTGGAACAGGGTAGCACAGATACGCAGTATTTT
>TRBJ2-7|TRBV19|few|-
CASSGASRSSYEQYF
TGTGCCAGTAGTGGGGCCAGCAGGTCCTCCTACGAGCAGTACTTC
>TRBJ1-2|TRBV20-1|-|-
CSAATGAGKGYTF
TGCAGTGCTGCCACCGGAGCCGGGAAGGGCTACACCTTC
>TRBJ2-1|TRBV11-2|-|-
CASEDEYNEQFF
TGTGCCAGCGAGGACGAGTACAATGAGCAGTTCTTC
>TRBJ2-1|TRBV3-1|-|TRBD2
CASSQARLAGDSEQFF
TGTGCCAGCAGCCAAGCGAGACTAGCGGGAGACAGTGAGCAGTTCTTC
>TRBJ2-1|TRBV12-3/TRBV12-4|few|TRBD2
CASSPPPWSGSSRTYNEQFF
TGTGCCAGCAGTCCCCCCCCTTGGAGCGGGAGTAGCAGGACCTACAATGAGCAGTTCTTC
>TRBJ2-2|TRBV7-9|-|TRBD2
CASSRGLAGTGELFF
TGTGCCAGCAGCCGAGGACTAGCGGGAACCGGGGAGCTGTTTTTT
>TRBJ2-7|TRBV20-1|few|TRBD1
CSARDGTDPYEQYF
TGCAGTGCTAGAGACGGGACAGATCCCTACGAGCAGTACTTC
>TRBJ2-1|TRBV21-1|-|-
CASSNPGTSSSYNEQFF
TGTGCCAGCAGCAACCCAGGGACTTCTAGCTCCTACAATGAGCAGTTCTTC
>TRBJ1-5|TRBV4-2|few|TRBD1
CASSQSTGGADQPQHF
TGTGCCAGCAGCCAATCGACAGGGGGCGCCGATCAGCCCCAGCATTTT